This T cell receptor beta chain originates from a study of lymphopenia after photon versus proton radiotherapy. Profiled with immunoSEQ multiplex PCR; TCRdb holds only in-frame clones, not every one. This table has about 29,000 clones, roughly 87% appearing once. In the case of this clone: No antigen is known for it.

Study findings and constraints: Survival link was tested only in deceased patients; proton benefit remains a possibility. After lymphocyte nadir, photon-treated repertoires showed oligoclonal expansion, especially CD8+ Temra. Photon-treated patients lost naive T cells and TCR diversity; proton-treated stayed stable.

V was pared by 0 bases and J by 5 bases, with 10 bases between. Germline CDR1 is LGHNA and CDR2 is YSLEER. CDR3 length: 14 amino acids. The genes are TRBV4-3 and TRBJ1-1; D is ambiguous. The starting material was peripheral blood, obtained from a patient treated with proton-based radiotherapy. This receptor was taken from a woman aged 55-70 years with cholangiocarcinoma. Some clones in this sample may be carry-over from other donors' samples. DNA of the CDR3: TGCGCCAGCAGCCAAGAAAGGGCGGGAACTGAAGCTTTCTTT. It encodes CASSQERAGTEAFF.